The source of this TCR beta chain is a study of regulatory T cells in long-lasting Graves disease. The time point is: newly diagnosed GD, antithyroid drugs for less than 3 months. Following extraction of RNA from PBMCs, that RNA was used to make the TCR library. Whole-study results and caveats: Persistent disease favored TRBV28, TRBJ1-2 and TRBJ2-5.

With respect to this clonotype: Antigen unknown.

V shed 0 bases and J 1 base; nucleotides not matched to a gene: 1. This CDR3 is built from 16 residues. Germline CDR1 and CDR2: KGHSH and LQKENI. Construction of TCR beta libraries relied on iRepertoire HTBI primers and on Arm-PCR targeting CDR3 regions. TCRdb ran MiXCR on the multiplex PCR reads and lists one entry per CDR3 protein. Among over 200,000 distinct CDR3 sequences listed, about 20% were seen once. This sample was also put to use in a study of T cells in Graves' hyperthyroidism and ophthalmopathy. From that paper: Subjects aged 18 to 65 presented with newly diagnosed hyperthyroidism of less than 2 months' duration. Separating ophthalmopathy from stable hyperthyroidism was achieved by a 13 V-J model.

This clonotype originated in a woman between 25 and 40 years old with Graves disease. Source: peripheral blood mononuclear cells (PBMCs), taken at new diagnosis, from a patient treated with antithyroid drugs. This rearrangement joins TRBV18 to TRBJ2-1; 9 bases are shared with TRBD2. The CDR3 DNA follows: TGTGCCAGCTCACCACCAAGCGGGAGGTCCTACAATGAGCAGTTCTTC. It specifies CASSPPSGRSYNEQFF.